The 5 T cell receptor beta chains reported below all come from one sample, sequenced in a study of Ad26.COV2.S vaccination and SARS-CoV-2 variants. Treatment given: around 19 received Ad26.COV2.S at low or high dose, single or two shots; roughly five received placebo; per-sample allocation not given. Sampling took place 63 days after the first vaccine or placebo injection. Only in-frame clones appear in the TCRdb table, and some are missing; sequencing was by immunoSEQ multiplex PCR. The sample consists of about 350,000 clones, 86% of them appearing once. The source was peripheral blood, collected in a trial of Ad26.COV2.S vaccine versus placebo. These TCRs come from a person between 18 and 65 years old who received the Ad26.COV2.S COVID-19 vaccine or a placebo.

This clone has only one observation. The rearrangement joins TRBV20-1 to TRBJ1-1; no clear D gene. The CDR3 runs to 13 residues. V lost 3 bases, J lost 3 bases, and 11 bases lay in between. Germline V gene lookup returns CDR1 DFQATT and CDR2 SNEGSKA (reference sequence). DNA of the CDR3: TGCAGTGCTAGTGCCGATGGCGACACTGAAGCTTTCTTT. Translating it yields CSASADGDTEAFF.

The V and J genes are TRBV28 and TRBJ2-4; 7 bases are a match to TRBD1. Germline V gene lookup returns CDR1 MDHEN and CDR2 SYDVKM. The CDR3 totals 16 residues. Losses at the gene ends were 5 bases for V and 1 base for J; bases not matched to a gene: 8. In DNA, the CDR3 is TGTGCCAGCAGTCCTCGACAGGGTTCTGCCAAAAACATTCAGTACTTC. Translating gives CASSPRQGSAKNIQYF.

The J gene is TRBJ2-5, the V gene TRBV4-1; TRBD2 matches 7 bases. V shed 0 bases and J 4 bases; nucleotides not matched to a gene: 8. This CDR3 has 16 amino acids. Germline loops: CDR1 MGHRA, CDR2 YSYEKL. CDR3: CASSQETSTLGETQYF. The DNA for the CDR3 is TGCGCCAGCAGCCAAGAGACTAGCACCCTGGGAGAGACCCAGTACTTC.

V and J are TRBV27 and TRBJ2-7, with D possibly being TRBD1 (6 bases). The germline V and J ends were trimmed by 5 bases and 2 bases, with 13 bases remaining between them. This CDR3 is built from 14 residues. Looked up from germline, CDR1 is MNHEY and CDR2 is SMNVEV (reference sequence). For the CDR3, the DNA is TGTGCCAGCAGTCCACAACAGGGCCCCTACGAGCAGTACTTC. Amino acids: CASSPQQGPYEQYF.

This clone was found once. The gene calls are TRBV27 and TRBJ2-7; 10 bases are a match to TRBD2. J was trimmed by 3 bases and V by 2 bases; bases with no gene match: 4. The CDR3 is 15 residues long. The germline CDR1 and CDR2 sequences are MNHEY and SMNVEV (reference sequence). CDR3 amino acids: CASSLSGRAVYEQYF. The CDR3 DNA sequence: TGTGCCAGCAGTTTAAGCGGGAGGGCCGTCTACGAGCAGTACTTC.